This T cell receptor (beta chain) was recovered during a study of blood T cell repertoires in COVID-19. Study-level background: COVID-19 samples from acute and convalescent phases originated in the United States, Italy and Spain.

Germline CDR1 is MDHEN and CDR2 is SYDVKM. The CDR3 has 13 residues. V gave up 10 bases and J gave up 1 base, with 8 bases separating them. TCRdb's copy holds only in-frame clones and misses some; the assay was immunoSEQ multiplex PCR. Here the sample spans under 450,000 clones, approximately 84% being singletons. Those enrolled, adults aged 18 to 89 years, came from roughly 23 US areas. Cohort 3 recovered donors had two negative PCRs, clearance, or symptom resolution. Sequenced sample: PBMCs or T cells enriched from blood (not recorded which). This sequence was found in a woman in her twenties or thirties who had recovered from COVID-19. This chain connects TRBV28 to TRBJ2-6; D is unresolved. CDR3 coding DNA: TGTGCCACCTCCCCTTCTGGGGCCAACGTCCTGACTTTC. It yields the protein CATSPSGANVLTF.